This T cell receptor (beta chain) was observed in a study of cytomegalovirus exposure and HLA in healthy donors. Whole-study results and caveats: Most TCR beta V segments were productive about 87% or about 30% of the time in an earlier analysis.

V lost 0 bases, J lost 3 bases, and 4 bases stayed unmatched. The CDR3 has 16 amino acids. From germline, CDR1 is LGHNA and CDR2 YSLEER. On this clone itself: The antigen remains unidentified.

Vbeta (60) and Jbeta (13) primers were used in the PCR. The repertoire was sequenced with immunoSEQ multiplex PCR; TCRdb's copy has only in-frame clones and lacks some. Counted here are about 96,000 clones, under 85% occurring once; the ten biggest clones make up around 3%. V gene TRBV4-3 combines with J gene TRBJ2-7; TRBD1 agrees at 11 bases. Material for sequencing was PBMCs. The clonotype originates from a female donor in good health and CMV-seropositive. The DNA of the CDR3 is TGCGCCAGCAGCCAAGATTGGGGGACAGGGGGCTACGAGCAGTACTTC. Protein sequence: CASSQDWGTGGYEQYF.